The sequence of this T cell receptor (beta chain) was determined in a study of T-cell memory formation after mild COVID-19 (dated by TCRdb to the early 2020s). About the investigation overall: TCR sequence clusters from the two donors were found to be largely donor specific. In a couple of donors, T-cell clones that expanded and contracted after mild COVID-19 were tracked by sequencing TCRalpha and TCRbeta repertoires over time. The cohort comprised two young, previously healthy adult volunteers, one female and one male.

Ficoll-Paque density gradient centrifugation was the method used to isolate PBMCs. As to this clonotype: Its antigen is unknown. The sample holds no much larger clone one base away, and base qualities are not on file.

As encoded in the germline V gene, CDR1 is SGHVS while CDR2 is FNYEAQ. From the cysteine up to the phenylalanine, the CDR3 has a length of 15 residues. This entry keeps only the CDR3 DNA: 45 bases, framed from base 1. The V end loses 0 bases and the J end loses 2 bases, and a stretch of 10 bases separates them. Beyond this particular receptor, the publication reports: Clones that contracted from day 15 to 85 showed balanced CD4/CD8 phenotypes, whereas a second wave of clones that expanded from day 15 to 37 leaned towards CD4+. Only a couple of mild cases were covered in the study, and larger cohorts including severe cases with pre-infection samples were considered necessary. Contracting CD4+ clones appeared mostly in the CM and EM memory subsets, whereas CD8+ clones were enriched in EMRA. Some responding clones were detected in pre-infection memory, suggesting pre-existing cross-reactive memory T cells joined the SARS-CoV-2 response. SARS-CoV-2 specificity of the second-wave clones peaking on day 37 was not confirmed.

Sequencing took place on an Illumina NovaSeq 6000. cDNA libraries for TCRalpha and TCRbeta were prepared by 5'RACE using constant-segment primers, with sample barcodes and unique molecular identifiers added. Trizol reagent was used to extract RNA from every sample. The libraries were amplified in two PCR steps, and the second step added a second sample barcode and Illumina TruSeq adapters. Sequencing of the libraries was done on an Illumina NovaSeq, producing 2 x 150 bp paired-end reads. The authors processed their data as follows. Demultiplexing of reads and collapsing into UMI-guided consensus sequences were performed with migec v1.2.7. Using mixcr v2.1.11, UMI consensuses were aligned to TRA and TRB V and J templates and then assembled into clonotypes. Expanded or contracted clonotypes were those called significant by both edgeR and NoisET, with noise models trained on biological replicates. For edgeR calls, the thresholds were a false discovery rate-adjusted p below 0.01 and a log2 fold-change of 1. PCA with hierarchical clustering of max-normalized trajectories of the 1000 most abundant clonotypes was used as exploratory dynamics analysis. Each responding clone was given a CD4 or CD8 phenotype based on the CD4+ and CD8+ repertoires, which had been sequenced separately. TCRdb ran its own pipeline on the public reads, namely fastp trimming at Q25 and MiXCR clone calling, and kept in-frame beta chains. Every entry covers one CDR3 protein and lists the most common genes and DNA from its rows. The V and J calls here are based on TCRdb, not the publication. The table for this sample lists approximately 350,000 distinct CDR3 sequences; 25% to 30% of them were counted only once. Of the sample, 13% is held by the ten largest clones.

This receptor was obtained from an adult woman who had mild COVID-19 (a few samples of this study predate the infection). The sample titles of this study are shuffled in the database, so cell type and time point are left out; the donor was told from shared clones. The V and J genes are TRBV7-6 and TRBJ1-1, with no confident D gene call. Material: PBMCs or a T cell subset sorted from them (not recorded which). The sequenced DNA: TGTGCCAGCAGCTTAGCGTGGGGTACAAACACTGAAGCTTTCTTT. This encodes CASSLAWGTNTEAFF. The entire variable domain, with the stretches around the CDR3 drawn from the reference TRBV7-6 and TRBJ1-1 proteins, is GAGVSQSPRYKVTKRGQDVALRCDPISGHVSLYWYRQALGQGPEFLTYFNYEAQQDKSGLPNDRFSAERPEGSISTLTIQRTEQRDSAMYRCASSLAWGTNTEAFFGQGTRLTVV.